Presented here are 27 T cell receptor beta chains from one specimen sequenced in a study of T cell responses to AZD1222 COVID-19 vaccine. Sequencing used immunoSEQ multiplex PCR; TCRdb keeps in-frame clones, though not all of them. The sample shows some 140,000 clones, 80% to 95% of them seen only once. This sample comprised peripheral blood, obtained on day 0 of AZD1222 vaccination. Receptors originate from an adult in good health.

The rearrangement uses TRBV5-6 and TRBJ1-5, with D possibly TRBD1 on 5 matching bases. Germline V lookup: CDR1 SGHDT, CDR2 YYEEEE. The CDR3 contains 11 residues. V shed 5 bases and J shed 12 bases, with 12 bases lying between them. The CDR3 DNA is TGTGCCAGCAGAGGGACTCCCTACCAGCATTTT. It yields the protein CASRGTPYQHF.

In this sample, this clone turned up once. The chain employs TRBV7-2 and TRBJ2-1; possible D gene TRBD1, 6 bases. Trimming took 1 base from V and 4 from J, leaving 14 bases between them. This CDR3 has 16 residues. Looked up from germline, CDR1 is SGHTA and CDR2 is FQGNSA. The CDR3 reads CASSLGRGFLYNEQFF. CDR3 coding DNA: TGTGCCAGCAGCTTAGGCAGGGGTTTTCTTTACAATGAGCAGTTCTTC.

This clone came up many times. The chain employs TRBV5-8 and TRBJ2-4, with D perhaps matching TRBD1 (6 bases). The CDR3 is 16 residues long. Germline V gives CDR1 SGHTS, CDR2 YDEGEE. Trimming cost V 6 bases and J 0 bases, with 16 bases left between them. CDR3 loop: CASTTGTSLAKNIQYF. CDR3 nucleotides: TGTGCCAGCACAACAGGGACATCTCTAGCCAAAAACATTCAGTACTTC. The entire variable domain, with the rest obtained from reference TRBV5-8 and TRBJ2-4, is as follows: EAGVTQSPTHLIKTRGQQATLRCSPISGHTSVYWYQQALGLGLQFLLWYDEGEERNRGNFPPRFSGRQFPNYSSELNVNALELEDSALYLCASTTGTSLAKNIQYFGAGTRLSVL.

The chain carries TRBV18 and TRBJ2-1; possibly TRBD1 for D (6 bases). This CDR3 has 16 residues. Germline CDR1 KGHSH, CDR2 LQKENI. Trimming took off 0 bases at V and 8 bases at J, with 17 bases between the two ends. Here the CDR3 reads CASSPPNRVAVDEQFF. CDR3 nucleotides: TGTGCCAGCTCACCACCGAACAGGGTGGCTGTCGATGAGCAGTTCTTC. The full variable domain, with the rest looked up from reference TRBV18 and TRBJ2-1, is NAGVMQNPRHLVRRRGQEARLRCSPMKGHSHVYWYRQLPEEGLKFMVYLQKENIIDESGMPKERFSAEFPKEGPSILRIQQVVRGDSAAYFCASSPPNRVAVDEQFFGPGTRLTVL.

This chain connects TRBV7-2 to TRBJ2-7; 7 bases align to TRBD1. In germline, CDR1 is SGHTA, CDR2 FQGNSA. V lost 1 base and J lost 3; bases outside the gene matches: 9. This CDR3 has 16 amino acids. In nucleotides, the CDR3 is TGTGCCAGCAGCTTAGAGACAGGGAATTCCTACTACGAGCAGTACTTC. It specifies CASSLETGNSYYEQYF.

This chain joins TRBV13 and TRBJ1-4; no definite D call. The CDR3 spans 14 residues. Germline loops: CDR1 PRHDT, CDR2 FYEKMQ (reference sequence). Trimming took 4 bases from V and 0 from J, leaving 6 bases between them. The CDR3 loop is CASSSMATNEKLFF. In nucleotides, the CDR3 is TGTGCCAGCAGCTCAATGGCAACTAATGAAAAACTGTTTTTT.

The chain links TRBV28 to TRBJ1-1; D unclear. Per germline, CDR1 MDHEN and CDR2 SYDVKM. The CDR3 spans 14 residues. Trimming cost V 5 bases and J 5 bases, with 15 bases left between them. The CDR3 here is CASSSLAARTEAFF. The CDR3 DNA sequence: TGTGCCAGCAGTAGTCTTGCGGCGAGGACTGAAGCTTTCTTT.

J is TRBJ2-3 and V is TRBV19; no definite D call. The V end was cut by 1 base, the J end by 6 bases, with 2 bases between. CDR3 length: 11 residues. Germline-derived CDR1 and CDR2 are LNHDA and SQIVND (reference sequence). CDR3 loop: CASSIGDTQYF. The DNA for the CDR3 is TGTGCCAGTAGTATAGGGGATACGCAGTATTTT.

CDR3 DNA: TGTGCCAGCTGCCTCGACGTTTCCTACGAGCAGTACTTC. Translating it yields CASCLDVSYEQYF. This chain joins TRBV28 and TRBJ2-7; D unresolved. Germline V CDR1 and CDR2: MDHEN, SYDVKM. With 8 bases removed from V and 1 base from J, the gap between germline ends came to 12 bases. This CDR3 region has 13 residues.

The V call is TRBV4-3, the J call TRBJ1-3; 9 bases match TRBD1. Looked up from germline, CDR1 is LGHNA and CDR2 is YSLEER. V lost 1 base and J lost 0; bases outside the gene matches: 4. The CDR3 extends over 17 amino acids. The CDR3 sequence: CASSQAPGQGSGNTIYF. Written as DNA, the CDR3 is TGCGCCAGCAGCCAAGCACCGGGACAGGGCTCTGGAAACACCATATATTTT.

The genes are TRBV11-2 and TRBJ1-6; 7 nucleotides line up with TRBD1. The CDR3 has 15 amino acids. The junction had 8 bases not matched to a gene; V was cut back by 5 bases and J by 7 bases. The germline CDR1 and CDR2 sequences are SGHAT and FQNNGV. DNA for the CDR3: TGTGCCAGCAGCCCCAGGGGGGTCAAAAATTCACCCCTCCACTTT. It translates to CASSPRGVKNSPLHF. The whole variable domain, remainder taken from reference TRBV11-2 and TRBJ1-6, is EAGVAQSPRYKIIEKRQSVAFWCNPISGHATLYWYQQILGQGPKLLIQFQNNGVVDDSQLPKDRFSAERLKGVDSTLKIQPAKLEDSAVYLCASSPRGVKNSPLHFGNGTRLTVT.

The chain combines TRBV2 with TRBJ2-7; D not resolved. V was clipped by 6 bases and J by 4 bases, with 10 bases between them. Germline loops: CDR1 SNHLY, CDR2 FYNNEI. This CDR3 comprises 12 residues. DNA for the CDR3: TGTGCCAGCAGGGCCCTGCAATACGAGCAGTACTTC. Its translation: CASRALQYEQYF.

In its sample, this clone was seen once. In nucleotides, the CDR3 is TGTGCCACCAGTGACCCGGGACTCAATACGCAGTATTTT. This gives the protein CATSDPGLNTQYF. This sequence joins TRBV24-1 and TRBJ2-3; a possible D gene is TRBD2 (6 bases). Germline values: CDR1 KGHDR, CDR2 SFDVKD. The length of the CDR3 is 13 residues. The V gene lost 4 bases and the J gene lost 7 bases, with 11 bases spanning the gap.

This chain joins TRBV6-6 and TRBJ1-1; D gene unclear. Germline V gives CDR1 MNHNY, CDR2 SVGAGI (reference sequence). V lost 4 bases and J lost 0, with 6 bases in between. CDR3 length: 13 amino acids. CDR3 in DNA: TGTGCCAGCAGTTCCAGGTTGAACACTGAAGCTTTCTTT. Protein product: CASSSRLNTEAFF.

J is TRBJ1-5 and V is TRBV10-1, with D unresolved. This CDR3 spans 14 amino acids. The germline V and J ends were trimmed by 7 bases and 6 bases, with 16 bases remaining between them. Germline CDR1 and CDR2: WNHNN and SYGVQD (reference sequence). This chain's CDR3 is CASMARAPGQPQHF. In nucleotides, the CDR3 is TGCGCCAGCATGGCGAGGGCCCCCGGTCAGCCCCAGCATTTT.

DNA of the CDR3: TGTGCCAGCAGCGGAGCGACAGGGCTTTTCGCTGAAGCTTTCTTT. It encodes CASSGATGLFAEAFF. The rearrangement joins TRBV5-6 to TRBJ1-1; 7 bases agree with TRBD1. V was pared by 4 bases and J by 6 bases, with 12 bases of the junction left unmatched. From germline, CDR1 is SGHDT and CDR2 YYEEEE. CDR3 length equals 15 residues.

The chain has TRBV2 and TRBJ1-3; D call uncertain. Germline CDR1 reads SNHLY; CDR2 reads FYNNEI. Deletions cut 4 bases from V and 1 base from J, with 8 bases between. The CDR3 loop spans 14 amino acids. In DNA form, the CDR3 reads TGTGCCAGCAGTGCGGCGGGATCTGGAAACACCATATATTTT. Translation: CASSAAGSGNTIYF.

This chain uses TRBV3-1 (or the pseudogene TRBV3-2) with TRBJ1-6; TRBD1 might be the D (5 bases). The CDR3 runs to 14 residues. Trimming left V 6 bases short and J 10 bases short, with 16 bases between. Germline V gene lookup returns CDR1 LGHDT and CDR2 YNNKEL (reference sequence). The CDR3, as DNA: TGTGCCAGCAGACCCGCCGCCCGGGGGTCACCCCTCCACTTT. Residues: CASRPAARGSPLHF.

The chain has TRBV3-1 (or the pseudogene TRBV3-2) and TRBJ2-3, with 10 nucleotides matching TRBD2. V lost 5 bases and J lost 2; bases outside the gene matches: 13. From germline, CDR1 is LGHDT and CDR2 YNNKEL (reference sequence). The CDR3 has 18 residues. In DNA, the CDR3 is TGTGCCAGCAGCGCCAACCCGCTAGCGGGAGCTTACACAGATACGCAGTATTTT. Encoded protein: CASSANPLAGAYTDTQYF.

The chain employs TRBV25-1 and TRBJ2-7; 9 bases map to TRBD1. J lost 7 bases, V lost 2 bases, and 6 bases had no gene match. Germline V gene sequence: CDR1 MGHDK, CDR2 SYGVNS. CDR3 length: 14 residues. CDR3 nucleotides: TGTGCCAGCAGTGAACCCGGGACAGGGCGGGAGCAGTACTTC. This encodes CASSEPGTGREQYF.

The V call is TRBV5-4, the J call TRBJ2-1; possible D gene TRBD2, 6 bases. The CDR3 is 16 residues long. Trimming took 1 base from V and 6 from J, leaving 17 bases between them. The V gene's germline CDR1 is SGHNT and CDR2 YYREEE (reference sequence). The CDR3 nucleotides read TGTGCCAGCAGCTTGAGCCCAGGAGGGGACGGCAATGAGCAGTTCTTC. Its translation: CASSLSPGGDGNEQFF.

The chain has TRBV5-1 and TRBJ1-1, with 10 bases identical to TRBD1. The V gene's germline CDR1 is SGHRS and CDR2 YFSETQ. V lost 1 base to trimming and J lost 1 base; unmatched junction nucleotides: 16. This CDR3 has 20 amino acids. CDR3 loop: CASSLRDRGSIATSNTEAFF. The CDR3 nucleotides read TGCGCCAGCAGCTTGAGGGACAGGGGCAGTATCGCGACTTCGAACACTGAAGCTTTCTTT.

Written as DNA, the CDR3 is TGTGCCAGCAGCGTAGAATGGGATGAGCAGTTCTTC. Its translation is CASSVEWDEQFF. The V and J genes are TRBV9 and TRBJ2-1, with D unclear. Germline CDR1 is SGDLS and CDR2 is YYNGEE. V was clipped by 0 bases and J by 8 bases, with 6 bases between them. CDR3 length: 12 residues.

The V gene is TRBV7-2, the J gene TRBJ2-1, with 9 bases that match TRBD1. The CDR3 runs to 16 residues. Looked up from germline, CDR1 is SGHTA and CDR2 is FQGNSA. The V segment lost 0 bases and the J segment 6 bases; nucleotides outside the gene matches: 6. CDR3 amino acids: CASSLAGDRAPNEQFF. The CDR3 nucleotides read TGTGCCAGCAGCTTAGCGGGGGACAGGGCCCCCAATGAGCAGTTCTTC.

The J gene is TRBJ2-1, the V gene TRBV5-4; the match to TRBD2 covers 7 bases. The ends lost 0 bases at V and 4 bases at J; junction bases unmatched: 10. This CDR3 spans 17 amino acids. Germline CDR1 reads SGHNT; CDR2 reads YYREEE (reference sequence). The CDR3 coding sequence is TGTGCCAGCAGCTTGGCCCCGGCTAGCGGATTATACAATGAGCAGTTCTTC. Its translation: CASSLAPASGLYNEQFF.

The CDR3 region is CASSLAGEGREQFF. The CDR3 DNA sequence: TGCGCCAGCAGCTTGGCCGGGGAGGGGCGCGAGCAGTTCTTC. The chain couples TRBV5-1 to TRBJ2-1, with TRBD2 matching over 7 bases. This CDR3 comprises 14 residues. From germline, CDR1 is SGHRS and CDR2 YFSETQ. V lost 0 bases and J lost 10; bases outside the gene matches: 7.

The V gene is TRBV5-1, the J gene TRBJ1-1, with 8 bases fitting TRBD1. V trimming: 3 bases; J trimming: 5 bases; junction bases outside the gene matches: 6. Germline values: CDR1 SGHRS, CDR2 YFSETQ. The CDR3 extends over 14 amino acids. The CDR3 sequence is CASSYGQGRTEAFF. The CDR3 coding sequence is TGCGCCAGCAGCTACGGACAGGGAAGAACTGAAGCTTTCTTT.